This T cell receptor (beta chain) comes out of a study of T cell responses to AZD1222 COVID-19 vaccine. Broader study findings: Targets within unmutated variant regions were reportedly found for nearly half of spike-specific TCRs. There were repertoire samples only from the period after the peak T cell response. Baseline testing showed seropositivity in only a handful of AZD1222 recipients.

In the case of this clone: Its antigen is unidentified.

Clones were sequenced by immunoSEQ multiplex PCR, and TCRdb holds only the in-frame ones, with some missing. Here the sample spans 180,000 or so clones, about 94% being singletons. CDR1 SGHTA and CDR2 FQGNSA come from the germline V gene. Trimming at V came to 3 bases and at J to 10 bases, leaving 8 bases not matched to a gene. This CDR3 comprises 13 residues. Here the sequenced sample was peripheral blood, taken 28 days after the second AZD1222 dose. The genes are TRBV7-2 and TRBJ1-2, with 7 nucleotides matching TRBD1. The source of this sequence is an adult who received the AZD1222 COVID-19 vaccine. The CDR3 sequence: CASSFGQASVYTF. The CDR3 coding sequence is TGTGCCAGCAGCTTCGGACAGGCCTCAGTCTACACCTTC. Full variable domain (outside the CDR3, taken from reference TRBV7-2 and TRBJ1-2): GAGVSQSPSNKVTEKGKDVELRCDPISGHTALYWYRQSLGQGLEFLIYFQGNSAPDKSGLPSDRFSAERTGGSVSTLTIQRTQQEDSAVYLCASSFGQASVYTFGSGTRLTVV.